This TCR beta chain was found in a study of a mutant IDH1 vaccine in newly diagnosed glioma. For the study at large: The therapy given earlier, which was standard therapy, consisted of radiotherapy, temozolomide, or both, and most of the patients received both. Study-wide points: Pseudoprogression appeared independent of alterations in top peripheral clonotypes. Among patients, nearly 95% showed immune responses induced by the vaccine.

Time point in this sample: baseline, week 1 (first vaccination visit). Specified treatment: pre-vaccination baseline after standard-of-care therapy. The donors had new WHO grade 3 or 4 astrocytomas; these were IDH1-mutant and ATRX-lost. This clone was detected a few times. Its antigen is as yet unknown. V was cut by 0 bases and J by 3 bases, with 8 bases left in between. The CDR3 length is 14 residues. Germline CDR1 and CDR2: ENHRY and SYGVKD. Repertoires were generated with immunoSEQ multiplex PCR, while TCRdb's copy carries only in-frame clones and drops some. The top ten hold about 2.4% of the sample, which has 50,000 or so clones, about nine tenths seen once.

This specimen consisted of PBMCs, obtained from a glioma patient treated with radiotherapy, temozolomide or both. The chain has TRBV10-3 and TRBJ2-5; D unresolved. The TCR comes from a man in his forties with glioma. The CDR3 DNA reads TGTGCCATCAGTGAGTCGATCCCGAAAGAGACCCAGTACTTC. The encoded protein is CAISESIPKETQYF.